This paragraph reports one TCR beta chain. The antigen is unknown. This table comes from immunoSEQ multiplex PCR, and its TCRdb copy is limited to in-frame clones, with some not included. Altogether about 190,000 clones are present, more than 75% being singletons, with the ten largest covering roughly 0.99%. This sample stems from a study of T cell responses to AZD1222 COVID-19 vaccine. Study observations and caveats: Repertoire samples came only from after the peak T cell response.

Germline lookup yields CDR1 LGHNA and CDR2 YNFKEQ. The CDR3 length is 15 residues. Trimming removed 4 bases from V and 9 bases from J; junction bases left unmatched: 11. The chain links TRBV4-2 to TRBJ2-1, with 8 bases identical to TRBD2. The TCR sequence derives from an adult in good health. Material: peripheral blood, obtained on day 0 of AZD1222 vaccination. CDR3 DNA: TGTGCCAGCAGCCTGCCCGGGACTAGTGGCGGTGAGCAGTTCTTC. It translates to CASSLPGTSGGEQFF.